These 22 T cell receptor beta chains share one sample of origin, sequenced in a study of blood T cell repertoires in COVID-19. Here immunoSEQ multiplex PCR was the method, and the copy in TCRdb shows in-frame clones only, minus some. The top ten clones hold around 15% of a sample with roughly 70,000 clones, about four fifths of them seen once. Sequencing was done on a sample of peripheral blood. All receptors come from a human donor in a cohort sampled during active COVID-19.

The chain links TRBV3-1 (or the pseudogene TRBV3-2) to TRBJ2-1; D not certain. Germline loops: CDR1 LGHDT, CDR2 YNNKEL (reference sequence). The V gene lost 1 base and the J gene lost 10 bases, with 14 bases spanning the gap. The CDR3 is made up of 14 amino acids. CDR3: CASSQVYLSREQFF. The CDR3 nucleotides are TGTGCCAGCAGCCAAGTATACCTGTCGAGGGAGCAGTTCTTC.

This clone has just a few counts. The J gene is TRBJ2-5, the V gene TRBV11-2; TRBD2 aligns across 12 bases. Germline lookup yields CDR1 SGHAT and CDR2 FQNNGV. Trimming took 3 bases from V and 1 from J; bases not matched to a gene: 6. This CDR3 spans 17 amino acids. The DNA of the CDR3 is TGTGCCAGCAGCTTGACTCCGGGACTAGCGGGCCAAGAGACCCAGTACTTC. Translated, it gives CASSLTPGLAGQETQYF.

The chain is built from TRBV19 and TRBJ1-5, with 7 bases identical to TRBD1. V lost 10 bases, J lost 11 bases, and 8 bases stayed unmatched. Germline loops: CDR1 LNHDA, CDR2 SQIVND (reference sequence). This CDR3 has 11 residues. The CDR3 sequence is CATTGAQSQHF. The CDR3 coding sequence is TGTGCCACCACAGGGGCCCAGTCCCAGCATTTT.

V is TRBV13 and J is TRBJ1-1; maybe TRBD1 (5 bases). The germline CDR1 and CDR2 sequences are PRHDT and FYEKMQ (reference sequence). With 1 base removed from V and 6 bases from J, the gap between germline ends came to 15 bases. This CDR3 has 15 residues. The CDR3 spells CASSLVGALKPEAFF. CDR3 coding DNA: TGTGCCAGCAGCTTAGTAGGGGCACTGAAACCTGAAGCTTTCTTT.

The gene calls are TRBV5-1 and TRBJ2-7; 9 bases are shared with TRBD1. The CDR3 consists of 14 residues. V shed 0 bases and J 5 bases; nucleotides not matched to a gene: 3. Looked up from germline, CDR1 is SGHRS and CDR2 is YFSETQ. This CDR3 is CASSLGTGVDEQYF. In DNA, the CDR3 is TGCGCCAGCAGCTTGGGGACAGGGGTAGACGAGCAGTACTTC.

The chain is built from TRBV27 and TRBJ1-6; no firm D call. Germline CDR1 is MNHEY and CDR2 is SMNVEV (reference sequence). V gave up 4 bases and J gave up 0 bases, with 16 bases separating them. The CDR3 extends over 18 amino acids. The CDR3 nucleotides are TGTGCCAGCAGTTACGGGGTGGTGGGGAGCTCCTATAATTCACCCCTCCACTTT. It translates to CASSYGVVGSSYNSPLHF.

This clone has only a few counts. The gene calls are TRBV10-1 and TRBJ1-1; a possible D gene is TRBD1 (5 bases). From germline, CDR1 is WNHNN and CDR2 SYGVQD (reference sequence). Trimming cost V 5 bases and J 5 bases, with 6 bases left between them. CDR3 length: 11 amino acids. The DNA for the CDR3 is TGCGCCAGCAGTACAGGTACTGAAGCTTTCTTT. Amino acids: CASSTGTEAFF.

The V and J genes are TRBV6-6 and TRBJ2-5, with TRBD1 matching 9 bases. The germline V gene has CDR1 MNHNY and CDR2 SVGAGI (reference sequence). This CDR3 is 15 amino acids long. Trimming took 8 bases from V and 3 from J; bases not matched to a gene: 10. CDR3 loop: CASGLLDRGKETQYF. Written as DNA, the CDR3 is TGTGCCAGCGGACTATTGGACAGGGGAAAAGAGACCCAGTACTTC.

This clone was detected once. The rearrangement links TRBV5-1 to TRBJ1-1, with D uncertain. V lost 2 bases, J lost 4 bases, and 15 bases lay in between. The germline CDR1 and CDR2 sequences are SGHRS and YFSETQ. The CDR3 covers 15 residues. The CDR3 DNA is TGCGCCAGCAGCTTTAGTATCGAGGGCCTCACTGAAGCTTTCTTT. This codes for CASSFSIEGLTEAFF.

This chain joins TRBV18 and TRBJ2-7, with D perhaps TRBD1 (6 bases). The ends were cut back, 6 bases at V and 3 bases at J, with 15 bases in the middle. This CDR3 comprises 14 residues. The germline V gene has CDR1 KGHSH and CDR2 LQKENI. The CDR3 is CASSLEVDSYEQYF. Here the CDR3 DNA reads TGTGCCAGCTCCCTGGAGGTGGACAGCTACGAGCAGTACTTC. The whole variable domain, filled in from reference TRBV18 and TRBJ2-7, reads NAGVMQNPRHLVRRRGQEARLRCSPMKGHSHVYWYRQLPEEGLKFMVYLQKENIIDESGMPKERFSAEFPKEGPSILRIQQVVRGDSAAYFCASSLEVDSYEQYFGPGTRLTVT.

This sequence joins TRBV6-2 or TRBV6-3 and TRBJ2-7; 9 bases agree with TRBD2. The V gene end was trimmed by 7 bases and the J gene end by 4 bases; junction bases not matched to a gene: 11. The CDR3 has 15 residues. Germline V CDR1 and CDR2: MNHEY, SVGEGT. The CDR3 DNA follows: TGTGCCAGCATCCCGACACTAGCGGGTATTTACGAGCAGTACTTC. This translates into CASIPTLAGIYEQYF.

The chain employs TRBV5-1 and TRBJ1-2, with 8 bases lining up with TRBD1. From germline, CDR1 is SGHRS and CDR2 YFSETQ. The CDR3 length is 14 residues. Germline trimming cut 2 bases from V and 5 bases from J; bases unmatched to any gene: 5. CDR3 nucleotide sequence: TGCGCCAGCAGCTTAGGGACAGGAAGGTATGGCTACACCTTC. It translates to CASSLGTGRYGYTF.

The chain carries TRBV23-1 and TRBJ2-7; 7 positions agree with TRBD1. TRBV23-1 qualifies as an ORF whose function is uncertain. The trim removed 5 bases at V and 2 bases at J, leaving 12 bases unmatched. CDR3 length: 16 amino acids. CDR3 nucleotides: TGCGCCAGCAGTGCGTACCCGGACAGGTCGCCCTACGAGCAGTACTTC. It translates to CASSAYPDRSPYEQYF.

V usage is TRBV7-8 and J usage is TRBJ2-1, with 9 bases that match TRBD1. The CDR3 runs 15 residues. The germline gives CDR1 SGHVS, CDR2 FQNEAQ. V lost 3 bases and J lost 8; bases outside the gene matches: 8. CDR3 nucleotide sequence: TGTGCCAGCAGCTTTAAACTGACAGGGGGGCATGAGCAGTTCTTC. Protein: CASSFKLTGGHEQFF.

This clone was observed a single time. The rearrangement joins TRBV7-2 to TRBJ1-1, with 9 bases matching TRBD1. The CDR3 is 15 residues long. Unmatched junction bases numbered 7, after V lost 3 bases and J lost 5 bases. Germline V gene data show CDR1 as SGHTA and CDR2 as FQGNSA. The CDR3 spells CASSFSTGGRTEAFF. As DNA, the CDR3 is TGTGCCAGCAGCTTTTCGACAGGGGGTCGGACTGAAGCTTTCTTT.

The V gene is TRBV3-1 (or the pseudogene TRBV3-2), the J gene TRBJ1-1; a weak D match, TRBD1 (5 bases). The CDR3 sequence is 14 residues long. Per germline, CDR1 LGHDT and CDR2 YNNKEL (reference sequence). V shed 1 base and J shed 3 bases, with 9 bases lying between them. CDR3 amino acids: CASSQGGEDTEAFF. DNA for the CDR3: TGTGCCAGCAGCCAAGGAGGGGAGGACACTGAAGCTTTCTTT.

The genes are TRBV3-1 (or the pseudogene TRBV3-2) and TRBJ2-2, with a tentative D call TRBD2 (5 bases). This CDR3 has 13 amino acids. Per the germline V gene, CDR1 is LGHDT and CDR2 is YNNKEL (reference sequence). Trimming left V 4 bases short and J 5 bases short, with 8 bases between. In nucleotides, the CDR3 is TGTGCCAGCAGCCGCGGGCATACCGGGGAGCTGTTTTTT. This codes for CASSRGHTGELFF.

This clone showed up just a few times. V gene TRBV30 combines with J gene TRBJ1-4; D remains unclear. The germline V gene has CDR1 GTSNPN and CDR2 SVGIG (reference sequence). V was trimmed by 2 bases and J by 0 bases, leaving 7 bases between them. There are 14 residues in the CDR3. The CDR3 DNA sequence: TGTGCCTGGAGTTTCGTAGCAACTAATGAAAAACTGTTTTTT. Protein: CAWSFVATNEKLFF. The variable domain in full, completed from reference TRBV30 and TRBJ1-4, reads SQTIHQWPATLVQPVGSPLSLECTVEGTSNPNLYWYRQAAGRGLQLLFYSVGIGQISSEVPQNLSASRPQDRQFILSSKKLLLSDSGFYLCAWSFVATNEKLFFGSGTQLSVL.

In its sample, this clone was seen a few times. CDR3 nucleotides: TGTGCCAGCAGCTTCGAGGAGGGACTAGCGGCCTACGAGCAGTACTTC. Its translation is CASSFEEGLAAYEQYF. The chain employs TRBV5-6 and TRBJ2-7; 11 nucleotides align to TRBD2. Germline assignment: CDR1 SGHDT and CDR2 YYEEEE. V lost 2 bases and J lost 2; bases outside the gene matches: 6. The CDR3 runs to 16 residues.

V usage is TRBV7-9 and J usage is TRBJ2-7; D possibly corresponds to TRBD2 (5 bases). The ends were cut back, 1 base at V and 1 base at J, with 14 bases in the middle. Germline-derived CDR1 and CDR2 are SEHNR and FQNEAQ (reference sequence). This CDR3 contains 16 residues. The CDR3 region is CASSLGSRGTSYEQYF. The CDR3 DNA reads as TGTGCCAGCAGCTTAGGGTCACGGGGAACATCCTACGAGCAGTACTTC.

The rearrangement uses TRBV4-3 and TRBJ2-7, with 11 bases lining up with TRBD2. V shed 1 base and J 0 bases; nucleotides not matched to a gene: 8. Germline V CDR1 and CDR2: LGHNA, YSLEER. The CDR3 extends over 18 amino acids. The CDR3 nucleotides are TGCGCCAGCAGCCAAGTGCTAGCGGGAGGCGCCAGCTCCTACGAGCAGTACTTC. This codes for CASSQVLAGGASSYEQYF.

The chain employs TRBV5-1 and TRBJ2-7, with 12 positions matching TRBD2. The CDR3 totals 15 residues. The junction had 8 bases not matched to a gene; V was cut back by 3 bases and J by 7 bases. CDR1 and CDR2 from the germline V gene are SGHRS and YFSETQ. The CDR3 DNA reads as TGCGCCAGCAGCTCGTCGACTAGCGGGAGCTCAGAGCAGTACTTC. It translates to CASSSSTSGSSEQYF.